Listed below are T cell receptor beta chains from one sample, sequenced in a study of cytomegalovirus exposure and HLA in healthy donors. This table comes from immunoSEQ multiplex PCR, and its TCRdb copy is limited to in-frame clones, with some not included. The table includes 200,000 or so clones, roughly 85% detected once. The sample taken for sequencing was PBMCs. These receptors all stem from a man aged 18 to 29 in good health and CMV-seronegative. Both conserved end residues are trimmed from each CDR3. The order of the fields is V gene, clone size, J gene, CDR3 protein. The size entry is marked missing in some rows and otherwise reads once, few, many or a size class.

TRBV11-2	.	TRBJ2-1	ASSLTRGEQF
TRBV7-9	.	TRBJ1-1	ASSSEQGPYTEAF
TRBV30	.	TRBJ1-4	AWSSGRQGNEKLF
TRBV18	.	TRBJ2-7	ASSPETGNYEQY
TRBV6-5	.	TRBJ1-2	ASSPPRDRGRGYT
TRBV14	.	TRBJ1-1	ASSQDEGPAANTEAF
TRBV14	few	TRBJ2-3	ASSQDWPSTDTQY
TRBV30	.	TRBJ2-5	AWAQTTSGETQY
TRBV15	.	TRBJ2-7	ATSRSGSEYEQY
TRBV19	.	TRBJ1-2	ASSIRQGADGYT
TRBV6-5	.	TRBJ1-1	ASSSGPRDTEAF
TRBV19	.	TRBJ2-1	ASSIRGSGENEQF
TRBV2	.	TRBJ2-2	ASIRTGVGELF
TRBV2	.	TRBJ1-5	ATRPGTNSNQPQH
TRBV19	.	TRBJ2-1	ASSIPPTGNEQF
TRBV7-3	few	TRBJ1-1	ASSTQGGTEAF
TRBV4-2	.	TRBJ1-2	ASSAAGTGGYGYT
TRBV5-4	.	TRBJ2-3	ASSTTSGRVGGTDTQY
TRBV28	few	TRBJ1-1	ASSLGGQMNTEAF
TRBV19	.	TRBJ1-2	ASSIGQGLLFNGYT
TRBV19	.	TRBJ1-1	ASSTRGLGAF
TRBV5-3	.	TRBJ1-1	ARSLKGGAGLFSEAF
TRBV29-1	.	TRBJ2-7	SGRDRSSYEQY
TRBV28	.	TRBJ2-7	ASSFRPTTEQY
TRBV14	.	TRBJ1-1	ASSHRQGVNTEAF
TRBV2	.	TRBJ1-5	ASSDYSNQPQH
TRBV2	.	TRBJ1-5	ASSGVATGGNQPQH
TRBV28	.	TRBJ2-1	ASSLGGPLEQF
TRBV28	.	TRBJ1-3	ASSTRQGSYGNTIY
TRBV5-1	.	TRBJ1-2	ASSLGLAVYGYT
TRBV30	.	TRBJ2-7	AWSETSGATEQY
TRBV27	.	TRBJ2-3	ASIRQGSDTQY
TRBV6-5	.	TRBJ1-1	ASSYSRASRTEAF
TRBV2	.	TRBJ2-1	ASSEGNPTYNEQF
TRBV2	few	TRBJ1-2	ASSVSGAGDGYT
TRBV19	.	TRBJ2-3	ASSIGRGGTDTQY
TRBV7-8	once	TRBJ2-1	ASSLAPTSYNEQF
TRBV11-3	.	TRBJ2-7	ASSLAGVTYEQY
TRBV6-5	.	TRBJ1-5	ASTSGQKDQPQH
TRBV5-6	.	TRBJ2-1	ASSQPGQGRYEQF
TRBV28	.	TRBJ2-7	ASSSLTSLPPYEQY
TRBV14	once	TRBJ2-7	ASSQVAGTYEQY